The 4 T cell receptor beta chains in this list originate from one sample, sequenced in a study of T cells in Graves' hyperthyroidism and ophthalmopathy. Researchers amplified the TCR beta CDR3 regions from RNA transcripts. First-round RT-PCR targeting the TCR CDR3 was performed with the HTBI primer set. TCRdb reprocessed the multiplex PCR reads with MiXCR, giving one entry per CDR3 protein. The repertoire holds more than 500,000 distinct CDR3 sequences, 40% to 50% seen once, with 44% in the top ten. Sequencing input: peripheral blood or thyroid tissue (not recorded which). The receptors were gathered from an adult woman with Graves' disease, either hyperthyroidism or ophthalmopathy (not recorded which).

There are a few counts of this clonotype. This rearrangement joins TRBV2 to TRBJ2-1; 16 bases are a match to TRBD2. CDR3 length: 13 amino acids. Germline V CDR1 and CDR2: SNHLY, FYNNEI. V shed 9 bases, J shed 13 bases, and the junction held 6 bases outside the gene matches. The CDR3 sequence is CASEGLAGGRQFF. The CDR3, as DNA: TGTGCCAGTGAGGGACTAGCGGGAGGGCGCCAGTTCTTC.

This clonotype was counted between two and nine times. The V and J genes are TRBV30 and TRBJ1-1, with a weak D call TRBD1 (5 bases). V lost 2 bases and J lost 5, with 15 bases in between. Germline V gene data show CDR1 as GTSNPN and CDR2 as SVGIG (reference sequence). This CDR3 contains 14 residues. The CDR3 loop reads CAWSSGGPGTEAFF. CDR3 nucleotides: TGTGCCTGGAGTAGCGGGGGTCCGGGTACTGAAGCTTTCTTT.

The chain combines TRBV20-1 with TRBJ1-1, with D perhaps TRBD1 (5 bases). CDR1 is DFQATT and CDR2 is SNEGSKA in the germline V gene (reference sequence). This CDR3 is built from 13 residues. Deletions cut 5 bases from V and 9 bases from J, with 19 bases between. The CDR3 DNA reads TGCAGTGCTCCAAGTCCGACAGCGAATAAAGCTTTCTTT. It translates to CSAPSPTANKAFF.

The chain employs TRBV7-3 and TRBJ2-5, with TRBD2 matching 9 bases. V shed 11 bases, J shed 5 bases, and the junction held 15 bases outside the gene matches. The CDR3 sequence is 15 residues long. The germline V gene has CDR1 SGHTA and CDR2 FQGTGA. CDR3 sequence (DNA): TGTGCCTCCTCAGCAGCGGGAGGTGGGTGGGAGACCCAGTACTTC. It translates to CASSAAGGGWETQYF.